The clone carrying this TCR beta chain was seen many times. What it binds is not known. The data are from a study of neurological immune-mediated disorders. The wider study: A relapsing-remitting course was seen in about 90% of the roughly 35 multiple sclerosis patients and a secondary progressive course in 3.

TCRdb passed the 5' RACE reads through MiXCR, listing each CDR3 protein once. Among about 66,000 distinct CDR3 sequences, around 4.2% were seen once, and the ten largest hold under 1.5%. Study-wide points: The study phylogenetically grouped the repertoires of 18 of 34 multiple sclerosis patients into one related-CDR3 cluster, a possible signature. Across subjects, expanded clones had no CDR3 amino acid sequences in common, pointing to private repertoires in all groups.

Trimming pared 3 bases from V and 0 bases from J, leaving 9 bases between. The CDR3 totals 14 residues. In germline, CDR1 is DFQATT, CDR2 SNEGSKA (reference sequence). The J gene is TRBJ1-5, the V gene TRBV20-1; D ambiguous. Sequenced sample: PBMCs. This TCR derives from a man aged 25 to 40 with multiple sclerosis. The CDR3 coding sequence is TGCAGTGCTAGTCTGGGCGATAGCAATCAGCCCCAGCATTTT. Protein: CSASLGDSNQPQHF.